The rows below give T cell receptor beta chains drawn from one sample of a study of shared clonotypes between healthy human individuals. TCRdb's copy holds only in-frame clones and misses some; the assay was immunoSEQ multiplex PCR. This table has roughly 2.5 million clones, over 85% appearing once. Sequenced input: naive CD4+ T cells sorted from blood. These receptors were obtained from a young man in good health. Each CDR3 is given with its conserved first and last residue.

>TRBJ2-7|TRBV18
CASSTDRASYEQYF
>TRBJ2-7|TRBV21-1
CASSKVKVGYEQYF
>TRBJ2-3|TRBV6-5
CASRNRGRTDTQYF
>TRBJ2-2|TRBV9
CASSVDSGRAYTGELFF
>TRBJ2-2|TRBV6-6
CASSYKGQGYTGELFF
>TRBJ2-7|TRBV28
CASSFRLAVSSYEQYF
>TRBJ1-2|TRBV19
CATRSDRRPYGYTF
>TRBJ1-5|TRBV25-1
CASNPTDSPQHF
>TRBJ2-7|TRBV5-5
CASSALRGSNLLEQYF
>TRBJ2-3|TRBV2
CASSDWGLAGVADTQYF
>TRBJ2-7|TRBV4-1
CASSQEPGEYEQYF
>TRBJ2-2|TRBV7-9
CASEGAFGELFF
>TRBJ1-5|TRBV30
CAWSPTGIFVNQPQHF
>TRBJ2-7|TRBV5-5
CASSISLAGINEQYF
>TRBJ1-2|TRBV4-1
CASSQETGVFSLPNYGYTF
>TRBJ2-3|TRBV30
CAWSPLQGYTQYF
>TRBJ1-1|TRBV5-4
CASSWGRNTEAFF
>TRBJ2-7|TRBV7-2
CASSSPGQGQYF
>TRBJ2-7|TRBV5-5
CASSFLWGLTYEQYF
>TRBJ1-3|TRBV7-2
CASSLGAGNTIYF
>TRBJ1-5|TRBV28
CASSLYRGGQPQHF
>TRBJ2-3|TRBV2
CASSGQIITDTQYF
>TRBJ2-2|TRBV30
CAWSVQGHTGELFF
>TRBJ1-5|TRBV30
CAWSLQQGTVPQHF
>TRBJ2-5|TRBV7-2
CASSLLAGVTSGEQYF
>TRBJ2-1|TRBV10-3
CAITASGRAGSSYNEQFF
>TRBJ2-7|TRBV18
CASSPGRLSYEQYF
>TRBJ1-4|TRBV10-3
CAISESGRGEKLFF
>TRBJ2-6|TRBV5-1
CASSLDGEYSSSGANVLTF
>TRBJ2-1|TRBV7-2
CASNVGQGVGEQFF
>TRBJ1-1|TRBV2
CASEHRGNAEAFF
>TRBJ2-2|TRBV7-2
CASSLFLPLNTGELFF
>TRBJ2-2|TRBV7-2
CASSLVAGGWTGELFF
>TRBJ2-3|TRBV5-1
CASSFPGASGEDTQYF
>TRBJ1-5|TRBV7-9
CASSLGDYSNQPQHF
>TRBJ1-1|TRBV19
CASSTTRTEAFF
>TRBJ2-7|TRBV7-8
CASTPDRSSYEQYF
>TRBJ2-5|TRBV4-3
CASSPRTGPETQYF
>TRBJ2-3|TRBV7-6
CASRQGGTDTQYF
>TRBJ1-1|TRBV6-1
CASSPRTGPNTEAFF
>TRBJ1-1|TRBV11-2
CASSPSGAYTEAFF
>TRBJ2-5|TRBV10-3
CAISVQGAEETQYF